Each of the 8 T cell receptor beta chains below was sequenced from the same sample in a study of blood T cell repertoires in COVID-19. The table came from immunoSEQ multiplex PCR; TCRdb's copy has only in-frame clones and leaves some out. The sample includes 150,000 to 200,000 clones, roughly 86% of them seen just once. Input material: peripheral blood. These receptors were collected from a man between 65 and 79 years old with acute or convalescent COVID-19.

The CDR3 loop is CASSLGPTQYF. The CDR3 bases are TGTGCCAGCAGCTTAGGGCCCACCCAGTACTTC. This chain connects TRBV11-2 to TRBJ2-5; no definite D call. V shed 1 base and J shed 8 bases, with 5 bases lying between them. Germline values: CDR1 SGHAT, CDR2 FQNNGV. The CDR3 extends over 11 amino acids. The whole variable domain, filled in from reference TRBV11-2 and TRBJ2-5, reads EAGVAQSPRYKIIEKRQSVAFWCNPISGHATLYWYQQILGQGPKLLIQFQNNGVVDDSQLPKDRFSAERLKGVDSTLKIQPAKLEDSAVYLCASSLGPTQYFGPGTRLLVL.

The chain couples TRBV7-9 to TRBJ1-6; 7 bases match TRBD1. This CDR3 region has 14 residues. The V gene's germline CDR1 is SEHNR and CDR2 FQNEAQ (reference sequence). V trimming: 5 bases; J trimming: 6 bases; junction bases outside the gene matches: 4. The CDR3 sequence: CASSRRDSNSPLHF. DNA for the CDR3: TGTGCCAGCAGCCGCCGGGACAGTAATTCACCCCTCCACTTT.

V gene TRBV18 combines with J gene TRBJ2-1, with no clear D. Germline lookup yields CDR1 KGHSH and CDR2 LQKENI. V lost 2 bases to trimming and J lost 3 bases, with 8 bases between them. The length of the CDR3 is 14 residues. This CDR3 is CASSPSFVYNEQFF. CDR3 in DNA: TGTGCCAGCTCACCATCCTTCGTCTACAATGAGCAGTTCTTC.

Only one count was recorded for this clone. V usage is TRBV3-1 (or the pseudogene TRBV3-2) and J usage is TRBJ2-2; D unresolved. CDR1 is LGHDT, CDR2 YNNKEL, per germline (reference sequence). This CDR3 spans 13 amino acids. Between the trimmed V and J ends, which lost 4 bases and 5 bases, there was a span of 8 bases. The CDR3 DNA is TGTGCCAGCAGCCGAGGCTTAACCGGGGAGCTGTTTTTT. Translating it yields CASSRGLTGELFF.

The chain couples TRBV28 to TRBJ1-2; D might be TRBD1 (6 bases). The CDR3 is 14 amino acids. Germline CDR1 MDHEN, CDR2 SYDVKM. V lost 9 bases to trimming and J lost 2 bases, with 16 bases between them. CDR3 sequence: CARPRGGRNYGYTF. The CDR3, as DNA: TGTGCCAGACCGCGGGGGGGCAGGAACTATGGCTACACCTTC.

J is TRBJ1-5 and V is TRBV19, with 9 positions matching TRBD1. There are 17 residues in the CDR3. The trim removed 3 bases at V and 4 bases at J, leaving 10 bases unmatched. Germline CDR1 is LNHDA and CDR2 is SQIVND (reference sequence). The CDR3 coding sequence is TGTGCCAGTAGTATTCGATTGGGGACAGGGACGAATCAGCCCCAGCATTTT. Translated, it gives CASSIRLGTGTNQPQHF.

The V and J genes are TRBV19 and TRBJ1-2; 10 bases are shared with TRBD1. CDR1 and CDR2 (germline): LNHDA, SQIVND (reference sequence). The CDR3 is made up of 14 amino acids. V was pared by 1 base and J by 8 bases, with 4 bases of the junction left unmatched. The CDR3 is CASSIGDRGGGYTF. CDR3 bases: TGTGCCAGTAGTATAGGGGACAGGGGCGGCGGCTACACCTTC.

The chain links TRBV3-1 (or the pseudogene TRBV3-2) to TRBJ2-1; possibly TRBD1 for D (6 bases). In germline, CDR1 is LGHDT, CDR2 YNNKEL (reference sequence). Trimming shortened V by 0 bases and J by 7 bases, and 10 bases separated the two germline ends. CDR3 size: 14 residues. The CDR3 here is CASSQDARGNEQFF. DNA of the CDR3: TGTGCCAGCAGCCAAGATGCTAGGGGGAATGAGCAGTTCTTC.